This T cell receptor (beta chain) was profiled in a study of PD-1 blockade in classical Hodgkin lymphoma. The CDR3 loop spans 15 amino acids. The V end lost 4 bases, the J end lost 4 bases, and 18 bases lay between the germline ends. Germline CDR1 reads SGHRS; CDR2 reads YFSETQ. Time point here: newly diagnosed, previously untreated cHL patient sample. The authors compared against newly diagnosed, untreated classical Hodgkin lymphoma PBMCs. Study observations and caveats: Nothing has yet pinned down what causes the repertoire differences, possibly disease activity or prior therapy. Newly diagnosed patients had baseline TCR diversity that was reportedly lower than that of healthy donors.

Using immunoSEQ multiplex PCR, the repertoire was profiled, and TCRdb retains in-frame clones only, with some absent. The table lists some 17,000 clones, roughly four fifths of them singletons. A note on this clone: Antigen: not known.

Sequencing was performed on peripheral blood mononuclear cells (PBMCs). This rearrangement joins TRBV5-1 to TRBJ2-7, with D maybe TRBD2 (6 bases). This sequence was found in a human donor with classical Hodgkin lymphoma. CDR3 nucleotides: TGCGCCAGCAGCCTGGAGCGGGCCTCCATGTACGAGCAGTACTTC. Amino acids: CASSLERASMYEQYF.